These T cell receptor beta chains were read from a single sample in a study of T cells after posttransplantation cyclophosphamide. Profiled with immunoSEQ multiplex PCR; TCRdb holds only in-frame clones, not every one. This sample has 30,000 to 40,000 clones, each found more than once. Material for sequencing was PBMCs. These receptors originate from a man aged 45 to 65 in good health, CMV-negative, and a related stem cell transplant donor. Both conserved end residues are part of each CDR3. D genes are given only for firm matches. Clone size, where shown, is once, few, many, or a class for clones that have expanded.

>many|TRBV7-2|-|TRBJ2-2
CASSFRQPTGELFF
TGTGCCAGCAGCTTCAGACAGCCCACCGGGGAGCTGTTTTTT
>few|TRBV7-3|TRBD1|TRBJ2-5
CASSRTGQETQYF
TGTGCCAGCAGCCGGACAGGCCAAGAGACCCAGTACTTC
>many|TRBV2|-|TRBJ2-1
CASSLQGGPYNEQFF
TGTGCCAGCAGTTTACAGGGGGGGCCCTACAATGAGCAGTTCTTC
>many|TRBV7-2|TRBD2|TRBJ2-2
CASSDRLASTGELFF
TGTGCCAGCAGCGATCGACTAGCGAGCACCGGGGAGCTGTTTTTT
>many|TRBV29-1|-|TRBJ1-1
CSGVVAGEAFF
TGCAGCGGGGTTGTGGCAGGTGAAGCTTTCTTT
>many|TRBV18|-|TRBJ1-3
CASSSFDGYSGNTIYF
TGTGCCAGCTCATCCTTTGACGGGTACTCTGGAAACACCATATATTTT
>many|TRBV7-3|-|TRBJ2-3
CASSLGTRDTQYF
TGTGCCAGCAGCTTAGGTACGAGAGATACGCAGTATTTT
>few|TRBV18|TRBD1|TRBJ2-7
CASSPRDSFSYEQYF
TGTGCCAGCTCACCTCGGGACAGTTTTTCCTACGAGCAGTACTTC
>many|TRBV12-5|TRBD2|TRBJ2-7
CASGLGSGRVYF
TGTGCTAGTGGTTTGGGGTCCGGGAGGGTGTACTTC
>many|TRBV19|-|TRBJ2-2
CASSISRATTGELFF
TGTGCCAGTAGTATATCGCGGGCTACCACTGGGGAGCTGTTTTTT
>many|TRBV2|-|TRBJ2-7
CASRQEGSREEQYF
TGTGCCAGCAGGCAAGAGGGGTCCCGGGAGGAGCAGTACTTC
>many|TRBV19|-|TRBJ2-2
CASSWATGELFF
TGTGCCAGTAGCTGGGCCACCGGGGAGCTGTTTTTT
>many|TRBV18|TRBD2|TRBJ2-1
CASSSGLAGGPSTNEQFF
TGTGCCAGCTCCTCCGGACTAGCGGGGGGGCCAAGTACGAATGAGCAGTTCTTC
>few|TRBV15|-|TRBJ1-6
CATSAGSVASPLHF
TGTGCCACCAGCGCGGGATCTGTCGCTTCACCCCTCCACTTT
>many|TRBV4-3|-|TRBJ2-2
CASSRRWVVASEDTGELFF
TGCGCCAGCAGCCGAAGGTGGGTAGTGGCTAGCGAGGACACCGGGGAGCTGTTTTTT
>many|TRBV7-2|-|TRBJ2-3
CASSFRGTDTQYF
TGTGCCAGCAGCTTCCGGGGGACAGATACGCAGTATTTT
>many|TRBV7-9|-|TRBJ2-1
CASLQSSYNEQFF
TGTGCCAGCTTACAGAGCTCCTACAATGAGCAGTTCTTC
>many|TRBV11-2|-|TRBJ2-3
CASSLVPDTQYF
TGTGCCAGCAGCTTAGTTCCGGATACGCAGTATTTT
>-|TRBV6-5|TRBD2|TRBJ2-1
CASRGGLAGYNEQFF
TGTGCCAGCAGGGGGGGACTAGCGGGGTACAATGAGCAGTTCTTC
>many|TRBV5-4|-|TRBJ2-5
CASSYRQSPGETQYF
TGTGCCAGCAGCTACCGACAGTCCCCCGGAGAGACCCAGTACTTC
>medium-sized|TRBV6-1|-|TRBJ2-7
CASSPLQILFYEQYF
TGTGCCAGCAGTCCCCTACAGATACTCTTCTACGAGCAGTACTTC
>many|TRBV7-8|-|TRBJ1-3
CASLRGISGNTIYF
TGTGCCAGCTTAAGGGGGATCTCTGGAAACACCATATATTTT
>few|TRBV20-1|-|TRBJ2-7
CSAGDLYEQYF
TGCAGTGCAGGGGATCTCTACGAGCAGTACTTC
>many|TRBV6-6|-|TRBJ1-2
CASSLPPGQGGGYTF
TGTGCCAGCAGTTTACCCCCCGGCCAGGGAGGTGGCTACACCTTC
>many|TRBV6-5|-|TRBJ1-2
CASSYSNVQGPYGYTF
TGTGCCAGCAGTTACTCGAATGTTCAGGGGCCCTATGGCTACACCTTC
>many|TRBV6-4|TRBD1|TRBJ1-5
CASSPQNRDRDCAQHF
TGTGCCAGCAGTCCTCAGAACCGGGACAGGGATTGTGCCCAGCATTTT
>many|TRBV2|-|TRBJ1-1
CASSVLAGNSEAFF
TGTGCCAGCAGTGTCCTGGCAGGGAACTCTGAAGCTTTCTTT
>many|TRBV4-1|-|TRBJ1-3
CASSSSRGAGNTIYF
TGCGCCAGCAGCTCAAGCCGGGGGGCTGGAAACACCATATATTTT
>many|TRBV11-3|TRBD2|TRBJ2-1
CASSLDGFGGGEANEQFF
TGTGCCAGCAGCTTAGATGGTTTCGGGGGAGGGGAGGCAAATGAGCAGTTCTTC
>many|TRBV19|TRBD1|TRBJ1-1
CASSIHRGEAFF
TGTGCCAGTAGTATACACAGGGGTGAAGCTTTCTTT
>few|TRBV9|-|TRBJ2-7
CASGPGYEQYF
TGTGCCAGCGGGCCTGGCTACGAGCAGTACTTC
>many|TRBV7-8|TRBD2|TRBJ2-2
CASSLYGGGGQETGELFF
TGTGCCAGCAGCTTATATGGGGGCGGGGGGCAGGAGACCGGGGAGCTGTTTTTT
>many|TRBV30|-|TRBJ2-3
CAWSLLGSTDTQYF
TGTGCCTGGAGTTTACTAGGGTCCACAGATACGCAGTATTTT
>many|TRBV4-2|TRBD2|TRBJ2-7
CASSQGQIGGRGYEQYF
TGTGCCAGCAGCCAAGGGCAAATCGGAGGGAGGGGCTACGAGCAGTACTTC
>many|TRBV5-6|TRBD1|TRBJ2-7
CASSPRTGQPYEQYF
TGTGCCAGCAGCCCCCGGACAGGCCAGCCCTACGAGCAGTACTTC
>many|TRBV11-1|TRBD1|TRBJ2-7
CASSPTLTGAEQYF
TGTGCCAGCAGCCCCACCCTGACAGGGGCCGAGCAGTACTTC
>many|TRBV27|-|TRBJ1-2
CASSLLGADHYNYGYTF
TGTGCCAGCAGCCTATTGGGGGCGGATCACTATAACTATGGCTACACCTTC
>many|TRBV19|-|TRBJ2-1
CASSIGPGRGYNEQFF
TGTGCCAGTAGTATAGGCCCCGGCCGGGGATACAATGAGCAGTTCTTC
>many|TRBV15|-|TRBJ1-6
CATSRQVGNSPLHF
TGTGCCACCAGCCGACAGGTTGGGAATTCACCCCTCCACTTT
>many|TRBV6-5|TRBD2|TRBJ2-7
CASSYSVSGGPYEQYF
TGTGCCAGCAGTTACTCGGTGAGCGGGGGACCCTACGAGCAGTACTTC
>many|TRBV13|TRBD1|TRBJ1-3
CASSVRDSISGNTIYF
TGTGCCAGCAGCGTCCGGGACAGCATCTCTGGAAACACCATATATTTT
>many|TRBV6-5|TRBD2|TRBJ2-7
CASSPTSGRYEQYF
TGTGCCAGCAGTCCGACTAGCGGGAGGTACGAGCAGTACTTC
>many|TRBV6-1|-|TRBJ1-3
CASSVPDSGNTIYF
TGTGCCAGCAGTGTCCCAGACTCTGGAAACACCATATATTTT
>few|TRBV25-1|TRBD2|TRBJ2-5
CASSREPGLAEKGETQYF
TGTGCCAGCAGTCGTGAACCGGGACTAGCGGAGAAGGGAGAGACCCAGTACTTC
>few|TRBV25-1|-|TRBJ2-5
CASRDPSGSQETQYF
TGTGCCAGCAGAGACCCGTCAGGGTCCCAAGAGACCCAGTACTTC
>many|TRBV11-2|TRBD2|TRBJ2-1
CASSRGSGGPYNEQFF
TGTGCCAGCAGCCGAGGCTCGGGAGGGCCCTACAATGAGCAGTTCTTC
>many|TRBV7-9|-|TRBJ1-6
CASSFESSYNSPLHF
TGTGCCAGCAGCTTTGAGAGCTCCTATAATTCACCCCTCCACTTT
>many|TRBV4-3|-|TRBJ2-4
CASSQGPAVGGLTIQYF
TGCGCCAGCAGCCAAGGACCTGCCGTCGGGGGGCTCACCATTCAGTACTTC
>many|TRBV6-5|TRBD1|TRBJ2-1
CASRLGQFNEQFF
TGTGCCAGCAGGTTGGGACAGTTCAATGAGCAGTTCTTC